This T cell receptor beta chain emerged from a study of OX40 agonist ivuxolimab in advanced cancers. Study information: Mean age approximately 61 years, range 23 to 79; roughly 82% male. Study-level findings and limits: Blood T cells, both CD4+ and CD8+, expanded clonally by week 6 at 0.1 to 3.0 mg/kg. Partial responders at 0.1-3.0 mg/kg showed near-lowest clonal expansion.

Notes on this clone: The antigen is not known.

The protocol was immunoSEQ multiplex PCR, while the TCRdb copy is restricted to in-frame clones and leaves out a portion. The table shows more than 50,000 clones, with around 83% occurring only once. This sequence was found in an adult with an advanced solid tumor such as melanoma, head and neck, liver or kidney cancer. The sample was CD4+ or CD8+ T cells sorted from blood, taken in a trial of the OX40 agonist ivuxolimab.

The CDR3 spells CAIGRDRGWYEQYF. The CDR3 region has the DNA TGTGCCATCGGAAGGGACAGGGGATGGTACGAGCAGTACTTC. The chain links TRBV6-5 to TRBJ2-7, with 10 bases that match TRBD1. V trimming: 10 bases; J trimming: 4 bases; junction bases outside the gene matches: 10. Germline lookup yields CDR1 MNHEY and CDR2 SVGAGI. The CDR3 is 14 residues long.